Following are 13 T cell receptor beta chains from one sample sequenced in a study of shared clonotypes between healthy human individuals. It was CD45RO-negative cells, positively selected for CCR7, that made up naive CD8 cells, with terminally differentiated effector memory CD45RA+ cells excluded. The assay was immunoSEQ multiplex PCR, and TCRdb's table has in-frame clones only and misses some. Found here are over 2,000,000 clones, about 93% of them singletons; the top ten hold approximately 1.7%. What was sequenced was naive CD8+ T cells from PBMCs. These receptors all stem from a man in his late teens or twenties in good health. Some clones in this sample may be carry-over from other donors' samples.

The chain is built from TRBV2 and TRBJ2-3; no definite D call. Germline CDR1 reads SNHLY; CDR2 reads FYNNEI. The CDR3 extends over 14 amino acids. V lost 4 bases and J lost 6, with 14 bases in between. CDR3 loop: CASSGGRLRDTQYF. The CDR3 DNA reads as TGTGCCAGCAGTGGGGGTAGGCTGAGGGATACGCAGTATTTT.

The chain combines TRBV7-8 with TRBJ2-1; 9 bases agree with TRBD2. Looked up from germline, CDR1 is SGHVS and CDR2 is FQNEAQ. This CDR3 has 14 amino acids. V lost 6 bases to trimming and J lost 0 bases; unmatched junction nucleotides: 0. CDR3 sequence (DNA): TGTGCCAGCAGTAGCGGGAGCTCCTACAATGAGCAGTTCTTC. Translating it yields CASSSGSSYNEQFF. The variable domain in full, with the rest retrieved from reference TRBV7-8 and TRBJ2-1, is GAGVSQSPRYKVAKRGQDVALRCDPISGHVSLFWYQQALGQGPEFLTYFQNEAQLDKSGLPSDRFFAERPEGSVSTLKIQRTQQEDSAVYLCASSSGSSYNEQFFGPGTRLTVL.

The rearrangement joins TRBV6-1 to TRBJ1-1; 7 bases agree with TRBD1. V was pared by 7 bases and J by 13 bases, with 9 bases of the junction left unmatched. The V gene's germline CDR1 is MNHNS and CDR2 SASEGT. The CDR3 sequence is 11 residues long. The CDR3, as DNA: TGTGCCAGCACCCAGGGGGGTGAGGGTTTCTTT. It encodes CASTQGGEGFF.

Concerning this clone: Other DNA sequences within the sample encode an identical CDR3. CDR3 amino acids: CASSPGQGPAYEQYF. The CDR3, as DNA: TGTGCCAGCAGCCCAGGACAGGGCCCTGCCTACGAGCAGTACTTC. The chain combines TRBV9 with TRBJ2-7; 8 bases map to TRBD1. Germline CDR1 reads SGDLS; CDR2 reads YYNGEE. J was trimmed by 2 bases and V by 4 bases; bases with no gene match: 8. The CDR3 extends over 15 amino acids.

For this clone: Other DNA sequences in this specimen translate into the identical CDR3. The CDR3, as DNA: TGTGCCAGCAGTTACTCGAGCGGTAGCTCCTACGAGCAGTACTTC. It yields the protein CASSYSSGSSYEQYF. J is TRBJ2-7 and V is TRBV6-5; maybe TRBD2 (5 bases). V lost 0 bases and J 0 bases, leaving 9 bases between the germline ends. The V gene's germline CDR1 is MNHEY and CDR2 SVGAGI. The CDR3 has 15 amino acids.

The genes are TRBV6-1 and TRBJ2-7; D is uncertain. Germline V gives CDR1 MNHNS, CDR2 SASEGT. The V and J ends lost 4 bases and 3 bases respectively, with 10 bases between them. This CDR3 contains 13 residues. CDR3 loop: CASSVGLYYEQYF. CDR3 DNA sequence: TGTGCCAGCAGTGTGGGCTTATACTACGAGCAGTACTTC.

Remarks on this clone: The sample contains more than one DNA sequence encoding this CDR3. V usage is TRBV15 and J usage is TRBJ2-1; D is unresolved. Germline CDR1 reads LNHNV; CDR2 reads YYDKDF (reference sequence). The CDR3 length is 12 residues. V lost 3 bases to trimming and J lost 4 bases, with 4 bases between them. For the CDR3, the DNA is TGTGCCACCAGCAGCGTGTACAATGAGCAGTTCTTC. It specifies CATSSVYNEQFF.

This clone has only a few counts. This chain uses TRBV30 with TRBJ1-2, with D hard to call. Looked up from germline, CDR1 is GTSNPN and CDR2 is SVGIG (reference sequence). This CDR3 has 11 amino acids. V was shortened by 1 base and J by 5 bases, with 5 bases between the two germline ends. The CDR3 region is CAWSAGYGYTF. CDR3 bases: TGTGCCTGGAGTGCGGGGTATGGCTACACCTTC.

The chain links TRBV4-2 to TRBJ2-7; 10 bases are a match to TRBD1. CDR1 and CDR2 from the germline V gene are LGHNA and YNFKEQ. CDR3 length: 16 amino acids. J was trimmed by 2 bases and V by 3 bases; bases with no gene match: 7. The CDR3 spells CASSQARQGAAYEQYF. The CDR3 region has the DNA TGTGCCAGCAGCCAGGCCAGACAGGGGGCCGCCTACGAGCAGTACTTC.

CDR3 protein: CASSSGLAGPYEQYF. DNA of the CDR3: TGTGCCAGCAGCTCCGGACTAGCGGGACCCTACGAGCAGTACTTC. The rearrangement joins TRBV28 to TRBJ2-7; TRBD2 agrees at 12 bases. Germline trimming cut 6 bases from V and 2 bases from J; bases unmatched to any gene: 5. This CDR3 comprises 15 residues. CDR1 and CDR2 from the germline V gene are MDHEN and SYDVKM.

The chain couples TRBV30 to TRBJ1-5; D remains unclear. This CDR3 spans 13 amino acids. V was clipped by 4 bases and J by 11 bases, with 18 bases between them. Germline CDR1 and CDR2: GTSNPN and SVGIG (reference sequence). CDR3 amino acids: CAWKVLEIPAQHF. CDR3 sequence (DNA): TGTGCCTGGAAGGTCCTGGAGATTCCGGCCCAGCATTTT.

In DNA form, the CDR3 reads TGTGCCAGCAGCTCGACAGGGAACTCTGGAAACACCATATATTTT. Its protein product is CASSSTGNSGNTIYF. This chain uses TRBV11-2 with TRBJ1-3; 7 bases match TRBD1. From germline, CDR1 is SGHAT and CDR2 FQNNGV. The CDR3 has 15 residues. V dropped 4 bases and J dropped 0; count of bases not matched to a gene: 3.

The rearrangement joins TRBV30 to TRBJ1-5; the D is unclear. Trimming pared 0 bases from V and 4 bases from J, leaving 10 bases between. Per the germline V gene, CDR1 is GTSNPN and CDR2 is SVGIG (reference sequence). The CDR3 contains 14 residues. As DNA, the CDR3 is TGTGCCTGGAGTGTCGGCCCCGTGAATCAGCCCCAGCATTTT. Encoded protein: CAWSVGPVNQPQHF.